This T cell receptor (beta chain) was documented in a study of blood T cell repertoires in COVID-19. For the study at large: Some COVID-19 samples were acute and others convalescent; all came from the United States, Italy and Spain.

Authors' methods: Estimation of nucleated cell counts relied on the amplification of reference gene primers. This table comes from immunoSEQ multiplex PCR, and its TCRdb copy is limited to in-frame clones, with some not included. D and trimming come from the DNA, and the V and J calls and clone size come from that table. The sample includes more than 200,000 clones, approximately 80% of them seen just once. The germline CDR1 and CDR2 sequences are MGHRA and YSYEKL. This CDR3 has 14 residues. V dropped 5 bases and J dropped 0 bases, with 11 bases sitting between them. The source is a woman in her forties with acute COVID-19. The V and J genes are TRBV4-1 and TRBJ2-7; possibly TRBD2 for D (6 bases). The specimen sequenced was PBMCs or T cells enriched from blood (not recorded which). The CDR3 sequence: CASSFRDFSYEQYF. The CDR3 nucleotides read TGCGCCAGCAGCTTCCGGGACTTCTCCTACGAGCAGTACTTC.